The 4 T cell receptor beta chains listed next were all sequenced from one sample in a study of CD8 T cells in Susac syndrome. When the RNA was reverse transcribed, random hexamers were used with an input of about 0.5 to 1 ug. Each CDR3 protein gets one entry after TCRdb re-called the immunoSEQ multiplex PCR reads with MiXCR. Here the sample spans around 80,000 distinct CDR3 sequences, 85% to 95% being singletons. Material for sequencing was CD8+ T cells from PBMCs. Receptors originate from a human donor with Susac syndrome.

The CDR3 region is CSARDTSYNSPLHF. Here the CDR3 DNA reads TGCAGTGCTAGGGACACCTCCTATAATTCACCCCTCCACTTT. The V and J genes are TRBV20-1 and TRBJ1-6; TRBD1 might be the D (5 bases). The ends were cut back, 3 bases at V and 0 bases at J, with 6 bases in the middle. In germline, CDR1 is DFQATT, CDR2 SNEGSKA (reference sequence). The length of the CDR3 is 14 residues.

The chain has TRBV9 and TRBJ2-7, with D possibly called TRBD1 or TRBD2 (6 bases each). V was shortened by 4 bases and J by 3 bases, with 14 bases between the two germline ends. The germline CDR1 and CDR2 sequences are SGDLS and YYNGEE. This CDR3 has 14 residues. The DNA of the CDR3 is TGTGCCAGCAGCCCAGAGGGGGGTCACTACGAGCAGTACTTC. As protein: CASSPEGGHYEQYF.

V gene TRBV6-6 combines with J gene TRBJ1-6; D not resolved. The V gene lost 2 bases and the J gene lost 9 bases, with 8 bases spanning the gap. This CDR3 region has 13 residues. Germline CDR1 MNHNY, CDR2 SVGAGI (reference sequence). CDR3 sequence (DNA): TGTGCCAGCAGTTACGCGGGTTCTTCACCCCTCCACTTT. This codes for CASSYAGSSPLHF.

This chain links TRBV9 with TRBJ1-1; 7 bases agree with TRBD1. Germline values: CDR1 SGDLS, CDR2 YYNGEE. V lost 0 bases to trimming and J lost 1 base; unmatched junction nucleotides: 9. CDR3 size: 17 residues. CDR3: CASSVGLGRGPNTEAFF. The CDR3 coding sequence is TGTGCCAGCAGCGTAGGGTTAGGAAGGGGGCCGAACACTGAAGCTTTCTTT.